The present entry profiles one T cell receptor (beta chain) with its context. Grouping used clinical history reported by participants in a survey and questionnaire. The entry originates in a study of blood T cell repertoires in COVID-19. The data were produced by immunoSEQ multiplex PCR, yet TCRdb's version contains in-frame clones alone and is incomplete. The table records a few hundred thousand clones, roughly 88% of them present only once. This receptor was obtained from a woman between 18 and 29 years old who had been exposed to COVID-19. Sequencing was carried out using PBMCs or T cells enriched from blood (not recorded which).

CDR3 nucleotides: TGTGCCAGCAGCTTAGGACAGATCGATCTCAATGAGCAGTTCTTC. It translates to CASSLGQIDLNEQFF. The V and J genes are TRBV7-9 and TRBJ2-1; perhaps TRBD1 as D (5 bases). Trimming cost V 1 base and J 6 bases, with 13 bases left between them. CDR3 length: 15 residues. The germline CDR1 and CDR2 sequences are SEHNR and FQNEAQ (reference sequence).